This T cell receptor beta chain is drawn from a study of blood T cells in healthy people across ages. Whole-study results and caveats: Relative to aged donors, long-lived donors carried more naive CD4+ cells and displayed higher diversity.

This clonotype showed up just a few times. The antigen remains unidentified. Trimming took 8 bases from V and 6 from J, leaving 23 bases between them. CDR1 and CDR2 (germline): MGHRA, YSYEKL. The CDR3 length is 16 residues. Combining a sample-barcoded 5' primer with a J-beta primer mix, a second PCR ran for roughly 7 to 11 cycles. Every sample returned 3 million or more CDR3-containing paired-end reads. MiXCR was run by TCRdb on the 5' RACE reads, yielding one entry per CDR3 protein. The sample records approximately 1.5 million distinct CDR3 sequences, approximately 32% being singletons. With each sample, at least 6 micrograms of total RNA were extracted.

What was sequenced was blood. This receptor was identified in a woman younger than 45 in good health. V gene TRBV4-1 combines with J gene TRBJ2-1; weak D call: TRBD2 (6 bases). CDR3 region: CASSWVGGRGANEQFF. CDR3 nucleotide sequence: TGCGCCAGCTCATGGGTTGGAGGGCGCGGGGCCAATGAGCAGTTCTTC.